A selection of T cell receptor beta chains follows, all from one sample in a study of blood T cell repertoires in COVID-19. Libraries were prepared by immunoSEQ multiplex PCR; TCRdb keeps only in-frame clonotypes and omits some of them. This sample has over 70,000 clones, with 80% found just once. Material: peripheral blood. The origin of the receptors is a man aged 65-85 years who had recovered from COVID-19. Both conserved end residues are part of each CDR3. D genes are given only for firm matches. Clone size, where shown, is once, few, many, or a class for clones that have expanded.

len	abundance	d_gene	v_gene	j_gene	CDR3aa
14	-	-	TRBV7-9	TRBJ2-1	CASSLNQPVEAPFF
15	once	-	TRBV11-2	TRBJ2-6	CASSQTRSGANVLTF
16	once	TRBD2	TRBV4-3	TRBJ2-3	CASSPGGGRAQGTQYF
16	-	TRBD1	TRBV5-1	TRBJ1-4	CASSLLGTGSREKLFF
14	once	TRBD1	TRBV18	TRBJ1-1	CASSLDRVNTEAFF
17	-	TRBD2	TRBV7-2	TRBJ2-1	CASSFRATSGSRNEQFF
19	-	-	TRBV21-1	TRBJ2-1	CASSKTVAGGRYSYNEQFF
17	-	TRBD2	TRBV19	TRBJ2-3	CASSLTSGGADTDTQYF
12	once	TRBD1	TRBV12-3/TRBV12-4	TRBJ2-1	CASRSQGYEQFF
16	-	-	TRBV7-9	TRBJ2-5	CASSLERRAPKETQYF
13	-	-	TRBV30	TRBJ2-7	CARGTGLAHEQYF
13	-	-	TRBV30	TRBJ2-3	CAWKKGRADTQYF
11	-	-	TRBV30	TRBJ1-2	CAWSVSYGYTF
15	-	TRBD1	TRBV4-2	TRBJ2-2	CASRLTGEGVGELFF
15	-	TRBD2	TRBV14	TRBJ2-1	CASSNRLAGVNEQFF
16	-	TRBD1	TRBV7-7	TRBJ2-2	CASSTGTGVNTGELFF
13	-	TRBD1	TRBV19	TRBJ2-5	CASSRDREETQYF
16	once	TRBD2	TRBV7-9	TRBJ2-1	CASSSQTSGRRNEQFF
14	-	TRBD1	TRBV11-2	TRBJ2-5	CASSLGDRQETQYF
15	-	-	TRBV12-5	TRBJ1-4	CASGLFLSRNEKLFF
15	-	-	TRBV14	TRBJ2-7	CASSQVGGSSYEQYF
15	once	-	TRBV3-1/TRBV3-2	TRBJ2-1	CASSQDAVPYNEQFF
13	-	-	TRBV27	TRBJ1-3	CASGWGNGNTIYF
16	once	-	TRBV7-8	TRBJ1-1	CASSPPGGRPNTEAFF
14	once	-	TRBV30	TRBJ2-2	CAWFSGHNTGELFF
14	-	-	TRBV19	TRBJ2-2	CASRGTPTNGELFF
16	-	-	TRBV9	TRBJ2-3	CASSVRGRVGTDTQYF